This T cell receptor (beta chain) was identified in a study of blood T cell repertoires in COVID-19. Study-wide background: T cells, B-cell-depleted T cells, or PBMCs provided the cDNA or gDNA that served as material.

As originally analysed: Estimation of nucleated cell counts was performed using reference gene primer amplification. TCRdb keeps only in-frame clones here, not all; method: immunoSEQ multiplex PCR. D and trimming come from the DNA, and the V and J calls and clone size come from that table. The table lists around 88,000 clones, about three quarters of them singletons. The CDR3 has 12 residues. Trimming removed 5 bases at V and 3 bases at J, with 8 bases between. Germline CDR1 SEHNR, CDR2 FQNEAQ (reference sequence). This chain joins TRBV7-9 and TRBJ2-7, with D perhaps matching TRBD2 (5 bases). Sequencing input: peripheral blood. This receptor was obtained from a man aged 50 or older who had recovered from COVID-19. Written as DNA, the CDR3 is TGTGCCAGCAGCCAAGGGAGCTACGAGCAGTACTTC. Translated: CASSQGSYEQYF.